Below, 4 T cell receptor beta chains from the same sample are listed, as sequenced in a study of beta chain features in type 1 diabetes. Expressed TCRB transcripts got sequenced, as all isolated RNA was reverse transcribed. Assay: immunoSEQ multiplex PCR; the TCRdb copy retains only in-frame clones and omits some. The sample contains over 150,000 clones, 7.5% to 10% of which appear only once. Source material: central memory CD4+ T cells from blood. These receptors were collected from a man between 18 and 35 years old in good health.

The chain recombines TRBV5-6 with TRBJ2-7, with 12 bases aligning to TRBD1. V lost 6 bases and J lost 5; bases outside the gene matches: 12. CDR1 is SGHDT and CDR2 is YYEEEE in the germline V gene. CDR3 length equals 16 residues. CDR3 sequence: CASNILSGQGAHEQYF. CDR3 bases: TGTGCCAGCAACATATTGTCGGGACAGGGGGCCCACGAGCAGTACTTC.

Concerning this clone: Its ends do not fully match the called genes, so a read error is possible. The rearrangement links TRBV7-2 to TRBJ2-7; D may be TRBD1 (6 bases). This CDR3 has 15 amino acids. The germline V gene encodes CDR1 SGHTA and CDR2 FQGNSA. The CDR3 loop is CASSSYQDTGHSPSF. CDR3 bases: TGTGCCAGCAGCTCATACCAAGATACAGGGCACTCTCCCTCGTTC.

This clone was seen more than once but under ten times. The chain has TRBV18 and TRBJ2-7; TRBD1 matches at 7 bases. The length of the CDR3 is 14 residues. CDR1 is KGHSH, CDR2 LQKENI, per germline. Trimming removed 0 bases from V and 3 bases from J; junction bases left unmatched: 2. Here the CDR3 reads CASSPPRGHYEQYF. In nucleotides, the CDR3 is TGTGCCAGCTCACCACCTAGGGGGCACTACGAGCAGTACTTC. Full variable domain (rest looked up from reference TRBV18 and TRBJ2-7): NAGVMQNPRHLVRRRGQEARLRCSPMKGHSHVYWYRQLPEEGLKFMVYLQKENIIDESGMPKERFSAEFPKEGPSILRIQQVVRGDSAAYFCASSPPRGHYEQYFGPGTRLTVT.

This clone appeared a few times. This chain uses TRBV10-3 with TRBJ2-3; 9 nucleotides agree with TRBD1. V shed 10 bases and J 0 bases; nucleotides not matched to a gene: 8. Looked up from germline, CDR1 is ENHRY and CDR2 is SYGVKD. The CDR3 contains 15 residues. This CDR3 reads CATRGTGTSTDTQYF. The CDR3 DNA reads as TGTGCCACCCGCGGGACAGGGACGAGCACAGATACGCAGTATTTT.